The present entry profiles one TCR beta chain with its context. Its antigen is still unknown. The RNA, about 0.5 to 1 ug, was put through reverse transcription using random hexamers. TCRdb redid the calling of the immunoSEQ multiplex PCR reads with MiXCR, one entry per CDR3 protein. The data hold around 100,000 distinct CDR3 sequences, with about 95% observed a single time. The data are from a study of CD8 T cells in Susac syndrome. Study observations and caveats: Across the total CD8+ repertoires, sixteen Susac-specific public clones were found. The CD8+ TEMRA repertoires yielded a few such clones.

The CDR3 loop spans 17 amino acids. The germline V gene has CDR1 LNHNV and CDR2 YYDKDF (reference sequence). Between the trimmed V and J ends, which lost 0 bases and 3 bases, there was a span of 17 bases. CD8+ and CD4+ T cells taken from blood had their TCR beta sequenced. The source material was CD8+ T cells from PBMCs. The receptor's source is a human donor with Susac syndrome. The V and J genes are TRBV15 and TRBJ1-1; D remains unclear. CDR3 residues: CATSRDGSPPRDTEAFF. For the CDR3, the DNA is TGTGCCACCAGCAGAGATGGGAGTCCCCCGAGGGACACTGAAGCTTTCTTT.